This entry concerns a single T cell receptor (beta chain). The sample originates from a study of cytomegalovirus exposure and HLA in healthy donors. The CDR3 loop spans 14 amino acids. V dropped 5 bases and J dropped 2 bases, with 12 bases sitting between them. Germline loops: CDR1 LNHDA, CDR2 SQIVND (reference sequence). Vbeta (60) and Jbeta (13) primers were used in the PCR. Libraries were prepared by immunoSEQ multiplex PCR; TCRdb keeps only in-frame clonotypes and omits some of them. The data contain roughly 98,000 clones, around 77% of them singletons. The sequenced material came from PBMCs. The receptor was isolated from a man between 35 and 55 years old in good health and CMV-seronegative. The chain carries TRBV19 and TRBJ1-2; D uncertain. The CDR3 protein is CASSLSGGNYGYTF. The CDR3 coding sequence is TGTGCCAGTAGTTTAAGCGGAGGGAACTATGGCTACACCTTC.